These T cell receptor beta chains were read from a single sample in a study of siplizumab effects on memory and regulatory T cells. Some clones are missing from TCRdb's copy, which holds only in-frame ones; the method was immunoSEQ multiplex PCR. Of about 91,000 clones in the sample, 93% were seen once. The sequencing input was CD8+ T cells sorted from blood. All receptors derive from a human donor in good health. CDR3s include the opening cysteine and the closing phenylalanine or tryptophan. The order of the fields is clone size, J gene, V gene, CDR3 protein. Clone size is stated in some rows and not others, as once, few, many or a class when expanded.

- | TRBJ2-1 | TRBV6-6 | CASSYPGVAYNEQFF
- | TRBJ1-1 | TRBV4-2 | CASRGGSYTEAFF
- | TRBJ2-7 | TRBV19 | CASSAALAGGYEQYF
once | TRBJ2-7 | TRBV30 | CAWSPGVGTEQYF
- | TRBJ2-5 | TRBV29-1 | CSVAGLAGETQYF
- | TRBJ2-7 | TRBV7-3 | CASSPSGEYNEQYF
once | TRBJ2-1 | TRBV27 | CASSLWQGEINEQFF
- | TRBJ2-2 | TRBV6-5 | CASRMGNGGELFF
- | TRBJ2-1 | TRBV2 | CASSGTEKSSYNEQFF
- | TRBJ1-6 | TRBV7-9 | CASSPGAWDSPLHF
- | TRBJ1-2 | TRBV29-1 | CSVVMRNYGYTF
- | TRBJ1-6 | TRBV15 | CATSPTGGVNSPLHF
- | TRBJ1-1 | TRBV7-9 | CASSSHRAQNTEAFF
- | TRBJ2-5 | TRBV7-9 | CASSQGAQGPGETQYF
- | TRBJ1-1 | TRBV5-1 | CASSWGDRPEAFF
- | TRBJ1-4 | TRBV6-1 | CASSEGQGIEKLFF
- | TRBJ1-3 | TRBV15 | CATSRDHDSGNTIYF
once | TRBJ1-1 | TRBV4-1 | CASSQTLGLGGTEAFF
- | TRBJ2-5 | TRBV13 | CASSDAEETQYF
- | TRBJ2-7 | TRBV11-3 | CASSDPGSRYEQYF
- | TRBJ2-1 | TRBV25-1 | CASSEYPGTGVPLEQFF
once | TRBJ2-3 | TRBV29-1 | CSDAEASGDSTDTQYF
- | TRBJ1-4 | TRBV30 | CAWSVGTGTEKLFF
- | TRBJ1-1 | TRBV4-1 | CASSPGQGAVNTEAFF
few | TRBJ2-7 | TRBV28 | CASETQTEVSYEQYF
- | TRBJ2-7 | TRBV4-3 | CASSQTLGQGQTYEQYF